The 20 T cell receptor beta chains reported below all come from one sample, sequenced in a study of shared clonotypes between healthy human individuals. Assay: immunoSEQ multiplex PCR; the TCRdb copy retains only in-frame clones and omits some. This repertoire shows 550,000 to 800,000 clones, less than 85% found once; its top ten account for 1.7%. Sequenced sample: memory CD4+ T cells sorted from blood. Regarding subset: CD45RA-negative fraction. The source is a woman aged 25-40 years in good health.

This clone was seen more than once but under ten times. The rearrangement joins TRBV6-5 to TRBJ1-3; D is undetermined. Germline assignment: CDR1 MNHEY and CDR2 SVGAGI. The V end lost 5 bases, the J end lost 0 bases, and 11 bases lay between the germline ends. The CDR3 has 15 residues. The CDR3 bases are TGTGCCAGCAGTAGAACCGGTAGCTCTGGAAACACCATATATTTT. Translated, it gives CASSRTGSSGNTIYF.

The chain employs TRBV28 and TRBJ1-2; D possibly corresponds to TRBD1 (6 bases). The V end lost 10 bases, the J end lost 0 bases, and 12 bases lay between the germline ends. CDR3 length equals 13 residues. The V gene's germline CDR1 is MDHEN and CDR2 SYDVKM. This CDR3 is CATPGVSNYGYTF. In DNA form, the CDR3 reads TGTGCCACCCCAGGGGTGTCTAACTATGGCTACACCTTC.

This chain uses TRBV27 with TRBJ1-2; no firm D call. The CDR3 has 15 residues. Germline V lookup: CDR1 MNHEY, CDR2 SMNVEV (reference sequence). Trimming left V 3 bases short and J 7 bases short, with 18 bases between. The CDR3 DNA reads as TGTGCCAGCAGTTTTTCTCTTTATGAAGCTCGTGGCTACACCTTC. As protein: CASSFSLYEARGYTF.

The chain couples TRBV19 to TRBJ2-3; 13 bases are shared with TRBD2. CDR1 is LNHDA, CDR2 SQIVND, per germline (reference sequence). The V and J ends lost 5 bases and 2 bases, in that order; junction bases with no gene match: 4. The CDR3 has 16 amino acids. CDR3 in amino acids: CASSPGLAGNTDTQYF. CDR3 sequence (DNA): TGTGCCAGTAGTCCGGGACTAGCGGGAAACACAGATACGCAGTATTTT.

The V call is TRBV15, the J call TRBJ2-7; D perhaps matches TRBD1 (6 bases). Per germline, CDR1 LNHNV and CDR2 YYDKDF (reference sequence). This CDR3 is built from 16 residues. V was trimmed by 0 bases and J by 3 bases, leaving 15 bases between them. The CDR3 nucleotides read TGTGCCACCAGCAGAGACCTCCGGGACAAATACTACGAGCAGTACTTC. Protein product: CATSRDLRDKYYEQYF.

This chain connects TRBV9 to TRBJ2-2; TRBD2 is a possible D gene (5 bases). Trimming cost V 0 bases and J 2 bases, with 8 bases left between them. Germline lookup yields CDR1 SGDLS and CDR2 YYNGEE. The CDR3 extends over 15 amino acids. The CDR3 sequence: CASSVGGGNTGELFF. The CDR3 coding sequence is TGTGCCAGCAGCGTAGGAGGAGGTAACACCGGGGAGCTGTTTTTT.

Comments on this clone: A much more abundant neighbour one base away suggests this may be a read error. V gene TRBV11-2 combines with J gene TRBJ2-3, with D unresolved. The germline V gene encodes CDR1 SGHAT and CDR2 FQNNGV. The CDR3 runs 12 residues. Trimming removed 4 bases from V and 2 bases from J, with 4 bases in between. The CDR3 protein is CASSYLTDTQYF. The CDR3 coding sequence is TGTGCCAGCAGCTACCTCACAGATACGCAGTATTTT.

The chain recombines TRBV25-1 with TRBJ1-4, with unresolved D. V lost 4 bases and J 4 bases, leaving 19 bases between the germline ends. Germline-derived CDR1 and CDR2 are MGHDK and SYGVNS. This CDR3 is built from 17 residues. CDR3 sequence reads: CASSAPLGAANNEKLFF. DNA of the CDR3: TGTGCCAGCAGTGCACCCCTAGGCGCGGCGAATAATGAAAAACTGTTTTTT. The full variable domain, in which reference TRBV25-1 and TRBJ1-4 provide the parts outside the CDR3, is EADIYQTPRYLVIGTGKKITLECSQTMGHDKMYWYQQDPGMELHLIHYSYGVNSTEKGDLSSESTVSRIRTEHFPLTLESARPSHTSQYLCASSAPLGAANNEKLFFGSGTQLSVL.

This chain uses TRBV10-3 with TRBJ2-1; 8 positions agree with TRBD2. The length of the CDR3 is 19 residues. CDR1 ENHRY and CDR2 SYGVKD come from the germline V gene. V trimming: 6 bases; J trimming: 3 bases; junction bases outside the gene matches: 19. The CDR3, as DNA: TGTGCCATCAGCGGTACAGGTAGCGGGATCTTTAACAGCTACAATGAGCAGTTCTTC. Translating gives CAISGTGSGIFNSYNEQFF.

The chain carries TRBV5-1 and TRBJ2-3; TRBD2 aligns across 11 bases. Germline CDR1 reads SGHRS; CDR2 reads YFSETQ. V was pared by 3 bases and J by 1 base, with 7 bases of the junction left unmatched. The CDR3 has 17 residues. CDR3: CASSSTLTSGGTDTQYF. The CDR3 DNA reads TGCGCCAGCAGCTCAACCCTGACTAGCGGGGGCACAGATACGCAGTATTTT.

This chain links TRBV28 with TRBJ2-7; the D call may be TRBD1 or TRBD2 (6 bases each). Trimming left V 3 bases short and J 2 bases short, with 14 bases between. The CDR3 runs 15 residues. Germline lookup yields CDR1 MDHEN and CDR2 SYDVKM. Here the CDR3 reads CASSFKGGPTYEQYF. The CDR3 DNA reads TGTGCCAGCAGTTTTAAGGGGGGACCTACCTACGAGCAGTACTTC.

Ten or more counts support this clone. Distinct nucleotide sequences in the sample also encode this CDR3. The genes are TRBV5-1 and TRBJ2-3, with 7 bases identical to TRBD1. The V and J ends lost 4 bases and 3 bases, in that order; junction bases with no gene match: 5. The CDR3 length is 14 residues. Germline V lookup: CDR1 SGHRS, CDR2 YFSETQ. CDR3 DNA sequence: TGCGCCAGCAGCATGGGACAGCTTACAGATACGCAGTATTTT. As protein: CASSMGQLTDTQYF. The full variable domain, completed using reference TRBV5-1 and TRBJ2-3, is KAGVTQTPRYLIKTRGQQVTLSCSPISGHRSVSWYQQTPGQGLQFLFEYFSETQRNKGNFPGRFSGRQFSNSRSEMNVSTLELGDSALYLCASSMGQLTDTQYFGPGTRLTVL.

The chain's CDR3 is CASSLDWQGDGYTF. The CDR3 coding sequence is TGCGCCAGCAGCTTGGATTGGCAGGGGGATGGCTACACCTTC. This sequence joins TRBV5-1 and TRBJ1-2, with TRBD1 matching 7 bases. The ends lost 0 bases at V and 6 bases at J; junction bases unmatched: 5. CDR1 and CDR2 (germline): SGHRS, YFSETQ. This CDR3 contains 14 residues.

The rearrangement uses TRBV5-3 and TRBJ1-5, with 9 bases aligning to TRBD1. TRBV5-3 is an open reading frame, and its role is uncertain. With V trimmed by 7 bases and J by 0 bases, 32 bases remained unmatched. This CDR3 is 24 amino acids long. In DNA form, the CDR3 reads TGTGCCAGACGAAGGGGGGTAACCGGGACAGGGCCCACTTATTATCTATATAGCAATCAGCCCCAGCATTTT. Its translation: CARRRGVTGTGPTYYLYSNQPQHF.

J is TRBJ1-3 and V is TRBV11-2; D not resolved. This CDR3 is 14 amino acids long. V dropped 2 bases and J dropped 4 bases, with 9 bases sitting between them. In germline, CDR1 is SGHAT, CDR2 FQNNGV. CDR3 DNA: TGTGCCAGCAGCTTACAGATAGACGGAAACACCATATATTTT. Its translation: CASSLQIDGNTIYF. The full variable domain, rest sourced from reference TRBV11-2 and TRBJ1-3, is EAGVAQSPRYKIIEKRQSVAFWCNPISGHATLYWYQQILGQGPKLLIQFQNNGVVDDSQLPKDRFSAERLKGVDSTLKIQPAKLEDSAVYLCASSLQIDGNTIYFGEGSWLTVV.

In this sample, this clone turned up a few times. CDR3: CASSSRSDQPQHF. The DNA of the CDR3 is TGTGCCAGTAGCAGCAGGAGTGATCAGCCCCAGCATTTT. The genes are TRBV19 and TRBJ1-5, with unresolved D. The CDR3 runs to 13 residues. CDR1 is LNHDA, CDR2 SQIVND, per germline (reference sequence). The V end lost 6 bases, the J end lost 5 bases, and 11 bases lay between the germline ends.

The CDR3 sequence: CAISESNLGADEQYF. The CDR3 DNA follows: TGTGCCATCAGTGAGTCGAATTTGGGGGCGGACGAGCAGTACTTC. V gene TRBV10-3 combines with J gene TRBJ2-7; the D gene is possibly TRBD1 (6 bases). From germline, CDR1 is ENHRY and CDR2 SYGVKD. V dropped 0 bases and J dropped 5 bases, with 14 bases sitting between them. The CDR3 runs 15 residues.

Many counts were recorded for this clone. At the DNA level, this CDR3 is encoded by other sequences in the same sample as well. The chain recombines TRBV29-1 with TRBJ2-1; 13 positions match TRBD2. This CDR3 spans 14 amino acids. The V gene's germline CDR1 is SQVTM and CDR2 ANQGSEA. V lost 7 bases, J lost 6 bases, and 6 bases stayed unmatched. As DNA, the CDR3 is TGCAGCGGAGGACTAGCGGGAGCGTCCAATGAGCAGTTCTTC. This encodes CSGGLAGASNEQFF.

This clone was counted between two and nine times. The J gene is TRBJ2-5, the V gene TRBV5-1, with a possible D match to TRBD2 (6 bases). There are 15 residues in the CDR3. Germline lookup yields CDR1 SGHRS and CDR2 YFSETQ. Trimming took 3 bases from V and 4 from J, leaving 16 bases between them. CDR3 in DNA: TGCGCCAGCAGCTACGGTCAGGAGGGTGGAGAGACCCAGTACTTC. Translated, it gives CASSYGQEGGETQYF.

The chain employs TRBV14 and TRBJ2-5; TRBD2 agrees at 7 bases. The CDR3 is 18 amino acids. Per the germline V gene, CDR1 is SGHDN and CDR2 is FVKESK. The ends lost 0 bases at V and 5 bases at J; junction bases unmatched: 15. CDR3 region: CASSQDPWKAGIGETQYF. The CDR3 nucleotides read TGTGCCAGCAGCCAAGACCCCTGGAAAGCGGGGATAGGGGAGACCCAGTACTTC.